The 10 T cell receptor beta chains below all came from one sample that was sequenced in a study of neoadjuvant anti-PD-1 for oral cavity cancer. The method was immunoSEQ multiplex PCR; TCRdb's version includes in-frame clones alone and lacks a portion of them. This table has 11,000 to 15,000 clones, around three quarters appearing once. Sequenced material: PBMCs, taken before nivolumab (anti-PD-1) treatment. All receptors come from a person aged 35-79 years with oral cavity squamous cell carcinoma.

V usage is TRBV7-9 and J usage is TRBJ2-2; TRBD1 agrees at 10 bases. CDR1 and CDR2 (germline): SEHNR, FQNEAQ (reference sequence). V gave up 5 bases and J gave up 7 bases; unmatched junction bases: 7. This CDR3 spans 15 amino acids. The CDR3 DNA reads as TGTGCCAGCAGCCCCTTTGGACAGGGGGTCGGGGAGCTGTTTTTT. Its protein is CASSPFGQGVGELFF.

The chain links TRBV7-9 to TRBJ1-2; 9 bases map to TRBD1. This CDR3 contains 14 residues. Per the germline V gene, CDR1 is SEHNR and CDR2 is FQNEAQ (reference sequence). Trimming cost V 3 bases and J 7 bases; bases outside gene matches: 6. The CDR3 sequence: CASSFLGQGFGYTF. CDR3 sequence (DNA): TGTGCCAGCAGCTTCCTGGGACAGGGCTTTGGCTACACCTTC.

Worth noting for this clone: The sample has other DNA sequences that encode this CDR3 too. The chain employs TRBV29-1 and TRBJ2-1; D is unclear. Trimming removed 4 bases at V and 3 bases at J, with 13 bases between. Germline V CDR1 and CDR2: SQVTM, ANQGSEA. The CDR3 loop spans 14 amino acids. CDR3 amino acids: CSVGRLASYNEQFF. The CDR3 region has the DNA TGCAGCGTTGGAAGGCTGGCTAGCTACAATGAGCAGTTCTTC.

The CDR3 is CASSPGWEGEAFF. CDR3 in DNA: TGTGCCAGCAGCCCCGGTTGGGAGGGCGAAGCTTTCTTT. The rearrangement links TRBV11-2 to TRBJ1-1, with D hard to call. Germline lookup yields CDR1 SGHAT and CDR2 FQNNGV. This CDR3 contains 13 residues. V lost 5 bases to trimming and J lost 8 bases, with 15 bases between them.

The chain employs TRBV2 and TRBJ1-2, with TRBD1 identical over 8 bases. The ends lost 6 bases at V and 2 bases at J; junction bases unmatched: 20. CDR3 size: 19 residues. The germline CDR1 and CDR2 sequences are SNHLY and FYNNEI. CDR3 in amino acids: CASSDILWRQGSFNYGYTF. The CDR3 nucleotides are TGTGCCAGCAGCGATATCCTCTGGAGACAGGGGAGTTTCAACTATGGCTACACCTTC.

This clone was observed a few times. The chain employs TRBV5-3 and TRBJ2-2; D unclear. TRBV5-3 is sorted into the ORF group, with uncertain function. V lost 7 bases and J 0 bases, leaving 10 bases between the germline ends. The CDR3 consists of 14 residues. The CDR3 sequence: CARHDVSNTGELFF. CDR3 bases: TGTGCCAGACATGACGTATCGAACACCGGGGAGCTGTTTTTT.

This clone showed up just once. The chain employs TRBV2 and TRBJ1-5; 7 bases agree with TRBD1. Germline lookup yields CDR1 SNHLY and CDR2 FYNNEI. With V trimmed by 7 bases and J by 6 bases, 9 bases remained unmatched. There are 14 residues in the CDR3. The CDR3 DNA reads TGTGCCAGCACACAGGACAGGCCCCCTCAGCCCCAGCATTTT. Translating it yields CASTQDRPPQPQHF.

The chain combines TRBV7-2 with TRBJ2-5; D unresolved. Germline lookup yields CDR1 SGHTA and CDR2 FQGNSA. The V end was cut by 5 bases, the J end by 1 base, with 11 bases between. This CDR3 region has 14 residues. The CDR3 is CASSNVSTQETQYF. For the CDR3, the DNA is TGTGCCAGCAGCAATGTTTCTACCCAAGAGACCCAGTACTTC. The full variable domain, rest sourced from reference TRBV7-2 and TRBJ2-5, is GAGVSQSPSNKVTEKGKDVELRCDPISGHTALYWYRQSLGQGLEFLIYFQGNSAPDKSGLPSDRFSAERTGGSVSTLTIQRTQQEDSAVYLCASSNVSTQETQYFGPGTRLLVL.

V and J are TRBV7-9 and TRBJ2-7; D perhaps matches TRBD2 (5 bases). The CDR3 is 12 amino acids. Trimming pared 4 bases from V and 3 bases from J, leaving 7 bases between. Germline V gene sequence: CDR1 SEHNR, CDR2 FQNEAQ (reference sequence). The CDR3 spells CASSSGIYEQYF. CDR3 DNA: TGTGCCAGCAGCTCGGGGATCTACGAGCAGTACTTC.

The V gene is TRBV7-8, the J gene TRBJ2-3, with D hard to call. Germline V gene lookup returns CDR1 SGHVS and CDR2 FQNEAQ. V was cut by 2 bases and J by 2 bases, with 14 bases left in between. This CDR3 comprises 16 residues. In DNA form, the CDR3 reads TGTGCCAGCAGCTTAAGTTTTCGTGGGCACACAGATACGCAGTATTTT. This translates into CASSLSFRGHTDTQYF. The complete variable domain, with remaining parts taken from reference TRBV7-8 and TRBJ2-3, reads GAGVSQSPRYKVAKRGQDVALRCDPISGHVSLFWYQQALGQGPEFLTYFQNEAQLDKSGLPSDRFFAERPEGSVSTLKIQRTQQEDSAVYLCASSLSFRGHTDTQYFGPGTRLTVL.